This TCR beta chain was sequenced for a study of blood T cell repertoires in COVID-19. Study-wide background: Acute and convalescent COVID-19 specimens originated in the United States, Italy and Spain. Sample material is recorded as cDNA or gDNA derived from T cells, B-cell-depleted T cells, or PBMCs.

The table came from immunoSEQ multiplex PCR; TCRdb's copy has only in-frame clones and leaves some out. The sample lists over 200,000 clones, around 88% occurring once. CDR1 SGDLS and CDR2 YYNGEE come from the germline V gene. CDR3 length equals 17 residues. The V segment lost 4 bases and the J segment 5 bases; nucleotides outside the gene matches: 7. The V gene is TRBV9, the J gene TRBJ2-2, with 14 bases lining up with TRBD2. This sequence originates from a man older than 75 with acute or convalescent COVID-19. The sequenced sample was peripheral blood. The CDR3 DNA is TGTGCCAGCAGCCTGGGACTAGCGGGAGTTGGAACCGGGGAGCTGTTTTTT. It specifies CASSLGLAGVGTGELFF.